This T cell receptor beta chain was obtained from a study of T cell changes during pregnancy in multiple sclerosis. Assay: immunoSEQ multiplex PCR; the TCRdb copy retains only in-frame clones and omits some. The sample has tens of thousands of clones, around 92% seen once; the top ten hold roughly 2%. This receptor was identified in a female donor in good health, enrolled as a control in a pregnancy study. The sequences come from peripheral blood, collected in the third trimester of pregnancy.

The chain's CDR3 is CASSLIFRAVNEQFF. CDR3 DNA: TGTGCCAGCAGCTTAATATTTCGTGCGGTCAATGAGCAGTTCTTC. V gene TRBV7-2 combines with J gene TRBJ2-1, with D unresolved. CDR3 length equals 15 residues. Germline V gene sequence: CDR1 SGHTA, CDR2 FQGNSA. V was clipped by 2 bases and J by 6 bases, with 14 bases between them.